This T cell receptor (beta chain) was identified in a study of blood T cell repertoires in COVID-19. Across the whole study: Acute and convalescent COVID-19 specimens originated in the United States, Italy and Spain. From T cells, B-cell-depleted T cells, or PBMCs came the material, which was cDNA or gDNA.

In germline, CDR1 is SEHNR, CDR2 FQNEAQ (reference sequence). The CDR3 has 14 residues. V was trimmed by 1 base and J by 0 bases, leaving 6 bases between them. Per the original data handling: Estimation of nucleated cell counts relied on the amplification of reference gene primers. Data came from immunoSEQ multiplex PCR; TCRdb stores just in-frame clones and leaves some out. V and J calls and clone size are given by that table; D and trimming were obtained from the DNA. This table has approximately 250,000 clones, approximately 85% appearing once. Sequencing was done on a sample of peripheral blood. The sequence was collected from a man in his forties with acute or convalescent COVID-19. The chain recombines TRBV7-9 with TRBJ1-1; D unclear. The CDR3 loop is CASSLGAMNTEAFF. The DNA for the CDR3 is TGTGCCAGCAGCTTAGGGGCCATGAACACTGAAGCTTTCTTT. The full variable domain, in which reference TRBV7-9 and TRBJ1-1 provide the parts outside the CDR3, is DTGVSQNPRHKITKRGQNVTFRCDPISEHNRLYWYRQTLGQGPEFLTYFQNEAQLEKSRLLSDRFSAERPKGSFSTLEIQRTEQGDSAMYLCASSLGAMNTEAFFGQGTRLTVV.